Shown below are 15 T cell receptor beta chains from a single sample sequenced in a study of OX40 agonist ivuxolimab in advanced cancers. Profiled with immunoSEQ multiplex PCR; TCRdb holds only in-frame clones, not every one. Here the sample spans 65,000 to 80,000 clones, 80% to 90% being singletons. The sample here was CD4+ or CD8+ T cells sorted from blood, taken in a trial of the OX40 agonist ivuxolimab. The origin of the receptors is an adult with an advanced solid tumor such as melanoma, head and neck, liver or kidney cancer.

The gene calls are TRBV9 and TRBJ2-3, with D unresolved. This CDR3 spans 13 amino acids. The V end was cut by 6 bases, the J end by 1 base, with 9 bases between. Germline loops: CDR1 SGDLS, CDR2 YYNGEE. CDR3 sequence (DNA): TGTGCCAGCACCCCATCCGGCACAGATACGCAGTATTTT. It codes for CASTPSGTDTQYF.

This clone has more than one count but fewer than ten. The chain employs TRBV18 and TRBJ1-1; D may be TRBD1 (6 bases). Per germline, CDR1 KGHSH and CDR2 LQKENI. The V end was cut by 2 bases, the J end by 1 base, with 8 bases between. The CDR3 is 14 amino acids. CDR3 nucleotide sequence: TGTGCCAGCTCACCAGGGACACAGAACACTGAAGCTTTCTTT. It codes for CASSPGTQNTEAFF. Full variable domain (remainder filled in from reference TRBV18 and TRBJ1-1): NAGVMQNPRHLVRRRGQEARLRCSPMKGHSHVYWYRQLPEEGLKFMVYLQKENIIDESGMPKERFSAEFPKEGPSILRIQQVVRGDSAAYFCASSPGTQNTEAFFGQGTRLTVV.

The rearrangement links TRBV6-5 to TRBJ2-5, with D hard to call. The germline V gene has CDR1 MNHEY and CDR2 SVGAGI. The CDR3 runs 14 residues. V lost 0 bases to trimming and J lost 1 base, with 6 bases between them. The CDR3 spells CASSYSRIQETQYF. The CDR3, as DNA: TGTGCCAGCAGTTACTCCAGGATCCAAGAGACCCAGTACTTC.

The V and J genes are TRBV7-3 and TRBJ2-2; D might be TRBD1 (6 bases). With 1 base removed from V and 1 base from J, the gap between germline ends came to 7 bases. The germline V gene has CDR1 SGHTA and CDR2 FQGTGA. The CDR3 runs to 15 residues. CDR3: CASSLRGGNTGELFF. In DNA, the CDR3 is TGTGCCAGCAGCTTAAGAGGGGGGAACACCGGGGAGCTGTTTTTT.

This clone was seen a handful of times. V is TRBV19 and J is TRBJ2-1; perhaps TRBD2 as D (6 bases). Per the germline V gene, CDR1 is LNHDA and CDR2 is SQIVND (reference sequence). The CDR3 sequence is 13 residues long. V was clipped by 4 bases and J by 6 bases, with 10 bases between them. CDR3 DNA sequence: TGTGCCAGTAGTACGGGACTTTCCAATGAGCAGTTCTTC. Translating gives CASSTGLSNEQFF.

The chain combines TRBV6-1 with TRBJ1-2; D remains unclear. Between the trimmed V and J ends, which lost 0 bases and 4 bases, there was a span of 9 bases. The CDR3 has 14 amino acids. Germline V gives CDR1 MNHNS, CDR2 SASEGT. The CDR3 nucleotides are TGTGCCAGCAGTGAAGCGCGGGCCGCCTATGGCTACACCTTC. Its protein product is CASSEARAAYGYTF.

The chain has TRBV19 and TRBJ1-1; D perhaps matches TRBD1 (6 bases). The CDR3 contains 13 residues. The germline V gene has CDR1 LNHDA and CDR2 SQIVND (reference sequence). V lost 9 bases, J lost 4 bases, and 15 bases lay in between. The CDR3 loop reads CASQFRDTTEAFF. CDR3 DNA: TGTGCCAGCCAGTTCCGGGACACCACTGAAGCTTTCTTT.

V usage is TRBV4-2 and J usage is TRBJ1-2; tentative D call: TRBD1 (6 bases). The CDR3 loop spans 13 amino acids. V was shortened by 8 bases and J by 5 bases, with 15 bases between the two germline ends. Germline V gene data show CDR1 as LGHNA and CDR2 as YNFKEQ. The CDR3 bases are TGTGCCAGCGGCACAGGGTCACGTTATGGCTACACCTTC. It encodes CASGTGSRYGYTF.

The chain links TRBV19 to TRBJ1-2; no clear D. The CDR3 is made up of 13 amino acids. Per germline, CDR1 LNHDA and CDR2 SQIVND (reference sequence). V lost 4 bases to trimming and J lost 3 bases, with 9 bases between them. CDR3 coding DNA: TGTGCCAGTAGTACAACTTGGGACTATGGCTACACCTTC. The encoded protein is CASSTTWDYGYTF.

V gene TRBV18 combines with J gene TRBJ2-7; TRBD2 matches at 11 bases. CDR3 size: 16 residues. CDR1 is KGHSH, CDR2 LQKENI, per germline. V gave up 3 bases and J gave up 2 bases; unmatched junction bases: 6. The CDR3 coding sequence is TGTGCCAGCTCACCTACTAGCGGGAGTTTAACCTACGAGCAGTACTTC. Translating gives CASSPTSGSLTYEQYF.

CDR3 region: CASSLTAQETQYF. CDR3 DNA sequence: TGTGCCAGTAGCTTGACAGCTCAAGAGACCCAGTACTTC. The chain carries TRBV19 and TRBJ2-5, with D tentatively TRBD1 (5 bases). The CDR3 covers 13 residues. Germline loops: CDR1 LNHDA, CDR2 SQIVND (reference sequence). The V gene lost 6 bases and the J gene lost 2 bases, with 10 bases spanning the gap.

V and J are TRBV5-1 and TRBJ1-2, with 9 bases aligning to TRBD1. This CDR3 comprises 15 residues. The germline V gene encodes CDR1 SGHRS and CDR2 YFSETQ. After removal of 4 bases from V and 4 bases from J, the junction contained 8 bases not matched to a gene. CDR3 residues: CASSLTGQGIYGYTF. The CDR3 DNA reads TGCGCCAGCAGCCTGACGGGACAGGGTATCTATGGCTACACCTTC.

The chain carries TRBV4-3 and TRBJ1-1; 7 bases map to TRBD1. Losses at the gene ends were 1 base for V and 4 bases for J; bases not matched to a gene: 9. CDR3 length: 16 residues. Germline assignment: CDR1 LGHNA and CDR2 YSLEER. The CDR3 loop reads CASSQGGDSWVTEAFF. CDR3 DNA sequence: TGCGCCAGCAGCCAAGGAGGGGACAGTTGGGTCACTGAAGCTTTCTTT.

The V call is TRBV4-1, the J call TRBJ2-2; TRBD1 agrees at 8 bases. Germline loops: CDR1 MGHRA, CDR2 YSYEKL. CDR3 size: 16 residues. The junction had 6 bases not matched to a gene; V was cut back by 0 bases and J by 6 bases. The CDR3 DNA follows: TGCGCCAGCAGCCAAGACCCAGGGGGCAGCGCCGGGGAGCTGTTTTTT. Protein product: CASSQDPGGSAGELFF.

This clone appeared a single time. The chain joins TRBV4-3 to TRBJ2-7; TRBD1 or TRBD2 may be the D gene (7 bases each). Trimming left V 4 bases short and J 7 bases short, with 20 bases between. Germline V gives CDR1 LGHNA, CDR2 YSLEER. The CDR3 spans 15 residues. The CDR3 spells CASSREWEGAREQYF. The DNA for the CDR3 is TGCGCCAGCAGCCGAGAATGGGAGGGGGCGCGGGAGCAGTACTTC.